The source of this T cell receptor beta chain is a study of T cells in Graves' hyperthyroidism and ophthalmopathy. Study outcomes and limitations: A median approximately 6.8 months before onset, the model predicted ophthalmopathy. In the blood, most expanded thyroid clonotypes above 0.001 appeared as well.

The study defined stable Graves' hyperthyroidism as no ophthalmopathy progression within 18 months. Diagnostic assessment was based on clinical symptoms, serum thyroxine and TRAb, thyroid ultrasound and orbital computed tomography. With regard to this clonotype: Its target is not known.

It was RNA transcripts that yielded the amplified TCR beta CDR3 regions. Carried out on the TCR CDR3, a first-round RT-PCR used the HTBI primer set. In TCRdb, the multiplex PCR reads were re-called with MiXCR into one record per CDR3 protein. In the table there are over 200,000 distinct CDR3 sequences, approximately 20% of which are singletons. Germline V lookup: CDR1 LNHNV, CDR2 YYDKDF (reference sequence). V shed 0 bases and J shed 8 bases, with 7 bases lying between them. The CDR3 consists of 13 residues. This clonotype was sampled from a middle-aged man with Graves' hyperthyroidism. Sequencing was carried out using blood. This rearrangement joins TRBV15 to TRBJ1-4, with D unresolved. CDR3 DNA: TGTGCCACCAGCAGAGATTCCAGGGAAAAACTGTTTTTT. Protein sequence: CATSRDSREKLFF.